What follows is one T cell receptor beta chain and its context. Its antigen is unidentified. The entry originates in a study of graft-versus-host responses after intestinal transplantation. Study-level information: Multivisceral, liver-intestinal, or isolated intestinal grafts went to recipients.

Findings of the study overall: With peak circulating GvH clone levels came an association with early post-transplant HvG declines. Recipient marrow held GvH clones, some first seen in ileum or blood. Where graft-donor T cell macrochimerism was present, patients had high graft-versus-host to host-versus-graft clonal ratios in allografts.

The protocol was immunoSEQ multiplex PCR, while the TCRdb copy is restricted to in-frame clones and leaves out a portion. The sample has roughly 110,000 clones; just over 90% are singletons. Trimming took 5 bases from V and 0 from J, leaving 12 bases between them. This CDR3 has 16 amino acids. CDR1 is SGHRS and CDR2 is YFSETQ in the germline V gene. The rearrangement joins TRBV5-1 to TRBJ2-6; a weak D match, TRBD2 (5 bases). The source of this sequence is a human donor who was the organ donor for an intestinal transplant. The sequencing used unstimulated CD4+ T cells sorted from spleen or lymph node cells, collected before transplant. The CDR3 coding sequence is TGCGCCAGCAGTCCCGGGGAGTTCTCTGGGGCCAACGTCCTGACTTTC. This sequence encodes CASSPGEFSGANVLTF. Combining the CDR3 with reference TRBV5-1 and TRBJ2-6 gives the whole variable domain KAGVTQTPRYLIKTRGQQVTLSCSPISGHRSVSWYQQTPGQGLQFLFEYFSETQRNKGNFPGRFSGRQFSNSRSEMNVSTLELGDSALYLCASSPGEFSGANVLTFGAGSRLTVL.